This TCR beta chain was recorded in a study of shared clonotypes between healthy human individuals. Across the study: Per donor, CD8 memory used one plate, CD8 naive used two, CD4 memory used three and CD4 naive used three.

Methods used by the authors: Filtering of immunoSEQ junctional sequences could not match full-length read filtering. Generated by immunoSEQ multiplex PCR, the TCRdb table keeps only in-frame clones and is missing some. V, J and clone size are those of that table, while D and trimming were read from the DNA. The sample includes roughly 2 million clones, over 85% seen only once; the top ten take roughly 0.13%. Germline loops: CDR1 SGHRS, CDR2 YFSETQ. The CDR3 has 15 amino acids. V lost 4 bases to trimming and J lost 0 bases; unmatched junction nucleotides: 6. Negatively enriched CD4+ T cells were divided by CD45RA into naive and memory. Worth noting for this clone: The target antigen is unknown.

The study, taken as a whole, reports: Clonotypes shared by all four donors outscored non-shared clonotypes in generation probability.

This clonotype was sampled from a man aged 18 to 30 in good health. Input material: naive CD4+ T cells sorted from blood. Subset described: CD45RA+ positively selected. The genes are TRBV5-1 and TRBJ2-7, with 8 bases lining up with TRBD2. In DNA, the CDR3 is TGCGCCAGCAGCCCCGGGGGGGGCAACTCCTACGAGCAGTACTTC. The encoded protein is CASSPGGGNSYEQYF.